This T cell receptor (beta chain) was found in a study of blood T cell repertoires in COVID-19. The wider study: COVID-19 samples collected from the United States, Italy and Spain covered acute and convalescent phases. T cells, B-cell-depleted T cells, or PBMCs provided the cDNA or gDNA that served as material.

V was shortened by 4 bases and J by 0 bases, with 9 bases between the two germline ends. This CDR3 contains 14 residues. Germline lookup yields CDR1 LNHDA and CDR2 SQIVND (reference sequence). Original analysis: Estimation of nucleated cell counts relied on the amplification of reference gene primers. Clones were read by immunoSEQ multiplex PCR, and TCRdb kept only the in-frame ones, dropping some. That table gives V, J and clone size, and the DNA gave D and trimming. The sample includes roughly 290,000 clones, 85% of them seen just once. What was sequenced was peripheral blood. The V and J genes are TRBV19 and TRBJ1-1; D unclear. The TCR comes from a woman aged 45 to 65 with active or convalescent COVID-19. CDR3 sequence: CASSKRHLNTEAFF. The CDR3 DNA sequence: TGTGCCAGTAGTAAAAGACACTTGAACACTGAAGCTTTCTTT.